Listed below are T cell receptor beta chains from one sample, sequenced in a study of tumor-infiltrating lymphocytes in localized non-small cell lung cancer. The table came from immunoSEQ multiplex PCR; TCRdb's copy has only in-frame clones and leaves some out. There are fewer than 25,000 clones in the sample; around 75% occur only once, and 5.5% to 7% lies in the top ten. Input material: lung tumor tissue. These receptors were taken from a human donor with non-small cell lung cancer. Both conserved end residues are part of each CDR3. A D gene is named only where the DNA matches it firmly. Not all rows give a size; the values are once, few, many and, for expanded clones, a class.

cdr3_nt	cdr3_aa	d_call	v_call	j_call	clone_size
TGTGCCAGCAGCCAAGATAAAAGAGCTAACTATGGCTACACCTTC	CASSQDKRANYGYTF	-	TRBV4-2	TRBJ1-2	-
TGTGCCAGCAGCTTATGGGGTACTGAAGCTTTCTTT	CASSLWGTEAFF	-	TRBV13	TRBJ1-1	-
TGTGCCAGCAGCGGGACAGGGGAACAGCCCCAGCATTTT	CASSGTGEQPQHF	TRBD1	TRBV9	TRBJ1-5	-
TGTGCCAGCAGTGAAAGTTGGGGGAAGGGGCGATTAGGTGGCAATCAGCCCCAGCATTTT	CASSESWGKGRLGGNQPQHF	-	TRBV6-1	TRBJ1-5	-
TGCGCCAGCAGTCCTACCCTCGACAGACCCTACGAGCAGTACTTC	CASSPTLDRPYEQYF	-	TRBV5-1	TRBJ2-7	-
TGTGCCGGCGCCCCAGGGGGAGCGGCGAACACCATATATTTT	CAGAPGGAANTIYF	TRBD1	TRBV6-6	TRBJ1-3	-
TGCAGTGCTAGATCCGGACCCGAAGCTTTCTTT	CSARSGPEAFF	-	TRBV20-1	TRBJ1-1	few
TGTGCCAGCAGCGTCGGCGGGGATAGCACAGATACGCAGTATTTT	CASSVGGDSTDTQYF	-	TRBV9	TRBJ2-3	-
TGCGCCAGCAGTGAGCGGGGGGGAAGCTCCTACAATGAGCAGTTCTTC	CASSERGGSSYNEQFF	TRBD2	TRBV10-1	TRBJ2-1	-
TGTGCCAGCTCACTTATAGGGGAGCAGTACTTC	CASSLIGEQYF	-	TRBV18	TRBJ2-7	few
TGCACCAGCAGCCAAGAACCCAGTAATCAGCCCCAGCATTTT	CTSSQEPSNQPQHF	-	TRBV1	TRBJ1-5	medium-sized
TGCAGCGCTGTCCGCCGGCATTTT	CSAVRRHF	-	TRBV29-1	TRBJ1-5	-
TGTGCCAGCAGCGTAGGAGTCCGGACAGGGGGCAACACTGAAGCTTTCTTT	CASSVGVRTGGNTEAFF	TRBD1	TRBV9	TRBJ1-1	-
TGTGCCAGCAGTGTTCAGGAGAGAGGGACTGAAGCTTTCTTT	CASSVQERGTEAFF	-	TRBV2	TRBJ1-1	-
TGTGCCAGTCAGGGAAGCACTGAAGCTTTCTTT	CASQGSTEAFF	-	TRBV19	TRBJ1-1	few
TGTGCCAGCAGCTTGGGGTGGGGCAGGACAGAAAAGTTTGGCTACACCTTC	CASSLGWGRTEKFGYTF	-	TRBV5-8	TRBJ1-2	few
TGTGCCAGCACCTCGGGGGATTCACCCCTCCACTTT	CASTSGDSPLHF	-	TRBV27	TRBJ1-6	few
TGTGCCTGGGACAGGGTAAATTCTCCCCTCCACTTT	CAWDRVNSPLHF	TRBD1	TRBV30	TRBJ1-6	-
TGTGCCAGCCTGTGGGGGCGAGGGGCTGAAGCTTTCTTT	CASLWGRGAEAFF	-	TRBV7-2	TRBJ1-1	-
TGTGCCAGCAGTCCCTCCAGGGGCCAAAATTCACCCCTCCACTTT	CASSPSRGQNSPLHF	-	TRBV28	TRBJ1-6	medium-sized
TGTGCCAGCAGCGCTCGCGGCCTCATACATTCACCCCTCCACTTT	CASSARGLIHSPLHF	-	TRBV5-8	TRBJ1-6	-
TGTGCCAGCAGTGAATTCGGACAGGGGGGAGGAGAGACCCAGTACTTC	CASSEFGQGGGETQYF	TRBD1	TRBV25-1	TRBJ2-5	-
TGTGCCAGTAGTCCCTTTGGGGGGTCTGATGGCTACACCTTC	CASSPFGGSDGYTF	-	TRBV19	TRBJ1-2	few
TGCGCCAGCAGACCGGCCCCTAGCGGGGGTACAGATACGCAGTATTTT	CASRPAPSGGTDTQYF	TRBD2	TRBV5-1	TRBJ2-3	-
TGTGCTAGTGGTTTGGTCCGGGACTTTAACTATGGCTACACCTTC	CASGLVRDFNYGYTF	-	TRBV12-5	TRBJ1-2	-
TGCGCCAGCAGATTGCGGACAGGGGCGAGGTGGCGAATGAACACTGAAGCTTTCTTT	CASRLRTGARWRMNTEAFF	TRBD1	TRBV10-1	TRBJ1-1	-
TGTGCCAGCAGCCCGATAAGGGACGGGAAAAAACTGTTTTTT	CASSPIRDGKKLFF	-	TRBV5-8	TRBJ1-4	-
TGCGCCAGCAGCTTGAATGGGGGCGCAGTGGATGAAAAACTGTTTTTT	CASSLNGGAVDEKLFF	-	TRBV5-1	TRBJ1-4	few
TGTGCCAGCAGCCCGACTAGCGGGGGAGGCAATGAGCAGTTCTTC	CASSPTSGGGNEQFF	TRBD2	TRBV7-2	TRBJ2-1	-
TGTGCCAGCAGCTCCGGGCTAGGGTTATACGAGCAGTACTTC	CASSSGLGLYEQYF	-	TRBV5-6	TRBJ2-7	few
TGTGCCAGCAGTGGACAGGGCCGGGGCGGTGGGACCGCTTTCTTT	CASSGQGRGGGTAFF	TRBD1	TRBV2	TRBJ1-1	-
TGCGCCAGCAGCTATGGACTAGCGGGGGGCGGCACAGATACGCAGTATTTT	CASSYGLAGGGTDTQYF	TRBD2	TRBV5-1	TRBJ2-3	-
TGTGCCAGCAGTGAAGCGCTTTTCCAGGGGGCCCAGTACTTC	CASSEALFQGAQYF	TRBD1	TRBV6-1	TRBJ2-7	-
TGTGCTAGTGGTTTGGTGGTCGGCGGGGAGCAGTTCTTC	CASGLVVGGEQFF	-	TRBV12-5	TRBJ2-1	-
TGTGCCAGTAGTATCGGGACGGGACGGCACACCGGGGAGCTGTTTTTT	CASSIGTGRHTGELFF	-	TRBV19	TRBJ2-2	-
TGTGCCAGCAGCCAAGATAGAGGGGCGTATTTCTTC	CASSQDRGAYFF	-	TRBV14	TRBJ2-1	once
TGTGCCAGCAGCGTAGCCCATTCCCCCGGGGAGCTGTTTTTT	CASSVAHSPGELFF	-	TRBV9	TRBJ2-2	once
TGTGCCAGCAGTGAAATGAGAATTACAACTAATGAAAAACTGTTTTTT	CASSEMRITTNEKLFF	-	TRBV2	TRBJ1-4	-
TGTGCCAGCAGCTTAGGGCTAGCGGGGCGCACCGGGGAGCTGTTTTTT	CASSLGLAGRTGELFF	TRBD2	TRBV7-8	TRBJ2-2	once
TGTGCCAGCAGCTACCGAGGGGGGTTGACGAGCAATTCACCCCTCCACTTT	CASSYRGGLTSNSPLHF	-	TRBV7-6	TRBJ1-6	-
TGCGCCAGCAGCCTAAGCACAGGGAATTCACCCCTCCACTTT	CASSLSTGNSPLHF	-	TRBV5-1	TRBJ1-6	-
TGCGCCAGCAGTGAGACGCAGGGTCCCTACACCTTC	CASSETQGPYTF	-	TRBV10-2	TRBJ1-2	-
TGTGCCAGCAGCTTAGATGTGACACCACCTTTCGGGGCTTTCTTT	CASSLDVTPPFGAFF	-	TRBV7-8	TRBJ1-1	-
TGCGCCAGCAGTGATTCAGGACAGGGGAATCGGGACTATGGCTACACCTTC	CASSDSGQGNRDYGYTF	TRBD1	TRBV10-2	TRBJ1-2	medium-sized
TGTGCCAGCAGTCCCGGGGGACAGACTAGTTTACTCTATGGCTACACCTTC	CASSPGGQTSLLYGYTF	TRBD1	TRBV6-4	TRBJ1-2	medium-sized